Each of the 8 T cell receptor beta chains below was sequenced from the same sample in a study of OX40 agonist ivuxolimab in advanced cancers. The protocol was immunoSEQ multiplex PCR, while the TCRdb copy is restricted to in-frame clones and leaves out a portion. The sample includes around 41,000 clones, around nine tenths seen only once; the top ten take around an eighth. The sequences come from CD4+ or CD8+ T cells sorted from blood, collected in a trial of the OX40 agonist ivuxolimab. The source of these receptors is an adult with an advanced solid tumor such as melanoma, head and neck, liver or kidney cancer.

The chain couples TRBV6-6 to TRBJ1-1; possibly TRBD1 for D (5 bases). This CDR3 spans 15 amino acids. CDR1 is MNHNY and CDR2 is SVGAGI in the germline V gene (reference sequence). V shed 4 bases and J shed 0 bases, with 12 bases lying between them. CDR3 in DNA: TGTGCCAGCAGTTTCGCGGGGGAAGTGAACACTGAAGCTTTCTTT. Translation gives CASSFAGEVNTEAFF.

The rearrangement uses TRBV4-1 and TRBJ2-6; D is ambiguous. CDR3 length equals 17 residues. Trimming shortened V by 4 bases and J by 0 bases, and 13 bases separated the two germline ends. Germline V gene sequence: CDR1 MGHRA, CDR2 YSYEKL. CDR3 in amino acids: CASSRGLPLSGANVLTF. In DNA form, the CDR3 reads TGCGCCAGCAGCCGGGGTCTACCTCTCTCTGGGGCCAACGTCCTGACTTTC.

The gene calls are TRBV27 and TRBJ1-1, with a weak D call TRBD1 (5 bases). The V end lost 2 bases, the J end lost 0 bases, and 13 bases lay between the germline ends. This CDR3 spans 16 amino acids. The germline CDR1 and CDR2 sequences are MNHEY and SMNVEV (reference sequence). CDR3 nucleotide sequence: TGTGCCAGCAGTTTAGTTCCGGGGCGACTGAACACTGAAGCTTTCTTT. As protein: CASSLVPGRLNTEAFF.

The V call is TRBV6-6, the J call TRBJ2-3, with a weak D call TRBD1 (6 bases). The CDR3 runs to 14 residues. Germline values: CDR1 MNHNY, CDR2 SVGAGI (reference sequence). V was shortened by 6 bases and J by 2 bases, with 12 bases between the two germline ends. The CDR3 spells CASSSGQFTDTQYF. The CDR3, as DNA: TGTGCCAGCAGCTCCGGACAGTTCACAGATACGCAGTATTTT.

The V gene is TRBV27, the J gene TRBJ2-2; D uncertain. This CDR3 region has 14 residues. Germline CDR1 MNHEY, CDR2 SMNVEV (reference sequence). V lost 6 bases, J lost 4 bases, and 12 bases lay in between. The CDR3 is CASRPFRTTGELFF. Written as DNA, the CDR3 is TGTGCCAGCAGGCCCTTTAGAACCACCGGGGAGCTGTTTTTT.

The J gene is TRBJ2-3, the V gene TRBV7-9, with unresolved D. This CDR3 region has 13 residues. The germline V and J ends were trimmed by 2 bases and 4 bases, with 7 bases remaining between them. Germline V gene lookup returns CDR1 SEHNR and CDR2 FQNEAQ (reference sequence). The CDR3 nucleotides are TGTGCCAGCAGCTTAAGATCCTCAGATACGCAGTATTTT. Encoded protein: CASSLRSSDTQYF.

J is TRBJ2-7 and V is TRBV4-1, with 7 bases aligning to TRBD1. The germline V gene has CDR1 MGHRA and CDR2 YSYEKL. The V gene end was trimmed by 5 bases and the J gene end by 3 bases; junction bases not matched to a gene: 7. This CDR3 has 14 residues. Here the CDR3 DNA reads TGCGCCAGCAGCTTCCGACAGGGAAACTACGAGCAGTACTTC. Protein: CASSFRQGNYEQYF.

V is TRBV5-6 and J is TRBJ1-1; the D is unclear. V gave up 4 bases and J gave up 0 bases, with 10 bases separating them. The CDR3 totals 14 residues. The germline V gene has CDR1 SGHDT and CDR2 YYEEEE. The CDR3: CASSPVGLNTEAFF. The CDR3 nucleotides are TGTGCCAGCAGCCCGGTCGGGTTGAACACTGAAGCTTTCTTT.